The T cell receptor (beta chain) under discussion was sequenced for a study of OX40 agonist ivuxolimab in advanced cancers. Using immunoSEQ multiplex PCR, the repertoire was profiled, and TCRdb retains in-frame clones only, with some absent. The sample lists tens of thousands of clones, 75% to 90% seen once, with about 12% in the top ten. Per the germline V gene, CDR1 is MNHNS and CDR2 is SASEGT. V gave up 9 bases and J gave up 6 bases, with 18 bases separating them. This CDR3 is built from 13 residues. This specimen consisted of CD4+ or CD8+ T cells sorted from blood, obtained in a trial of the OX40 agonist ivuxolimab. The chain is built from TRBV6-1 and TRBJ2-7; unclear D gene. This TCR derives from an adult with an advanced solid tumor such as melanoma, head and neck, liver or kidney cancer. The CDR3 region is CASRLSNSLEQYF. CDR3 in DNA: TGTGCCAGTCGGCTATCAAATTCCCTCGAGCAGTACTTC.